Only a few counts were recorded for the clone carrying this T cell receptor beta chain. During its preparation, the TCRbeta library received unique molecular identifiers. Each CDR3 protein gets one entry after TCRdb re-called the PCR reads with MiXCR. The table shows about 360,000 distinct CDR3 sequences, with approximately 12% occurring only once. This sample is part of a study of T-cell reconstitution after alpha-beta-depleted transplantation in children. The source is a human donor who donated a stem cell graft to a child with Fanconi anemia. Sample: PBMCs, taken from the stem cell graft.

CDR3 bases: TGTGCCAGCAGTTGGCAGCATAACACTGAAGCTTTCTTT. Translating gives CASSWQHNTEAFF. V and J are TRBV6-2 or TRBV6-3 and TRBJ1-1; D not resolved. Germline loops: CDR1 MNHEY, CDR2 SVGEGT. The CDR3 runs to 13 residues. V was clipped by 4 bases and J by 2 bases, with 8 bases between them.